One T cell receptor beta chain is described in this entry. No cognate antigen has been identified for it. Base qualities were left out, and no much larger clone turns up one base away. Set within a cohort of healthcare workers in London, UK, this nested case-control study involved weekly PCR testing of nasopharyngeal swabs along with blood sampling. Healthcare workers were enrolled in the week of the UK lockdown, from 23 to 31 March 2020, and were followed every week for up to roughly 15 weeks. This sample was taken from a study of early T cells in non-severe SARS-CoV-2 infection (dated by TCRdb to the early 2020s). Background on the whole study: Because TCR sequencing was done on bulk RNA from unsorted whole blood, the alpha and beta chains could not be paired. Broader findings and caveats from the paper: VDJdb matching was skewed toward anti-spike CD8 responses and likely underestimated virus-specific expansions, missing private and CD4 specificities.

Deletion took 4 bases off V and 0 bases off J, with a span of 8 bases between the germline ends. CDR1 SGHKS and CDR2 YYEKEE were looked up in the germline V gene (reference sequence). The CDR3 runs 14 residues from the cysteine to the phenylalanine. Only the CDR3 DNA is retained, 42 bases long and in frame from the first base. The library was obtained by 5' RACE. The reads were generated on a NextSeq 500. To correct for sequencing error and PCR bias, the TCR library protocol tagged individual cDNA molecules with unique molecular identifiers. Both TCR alpha and beta chains were sequenced, and tight co-correlation was observed between alpha and beta sequence abundances in each sample. The published analysis was carried out like this. Decombinator V4 was used to annotate the V gene, J gene and CDR3 of the TCR sequences. TCRs were defined as expanded if a significant change between any two time points was detected under a Poisson model with p below 0.0001. TCR abundances were normalised to the total number of TCRs sequenced per sample and were expressed as counts per million. MAIT TCRs were defined by TRAV1-2 paired with TRAJ12, TRAJ20 or TRAJ33, and iNKT TCRs by TRAV10 paired with TRAJ18. VDJdb, accessed 1 November 2021, was searched for CMV, EBV and SARS-CoV-2 annotated TCRs, excluding TCRs annotated for multiple antigens. TCRdb's own reprocessing of the public reads used fastp at Q25 and MiXCR and kept productive beta chains. Here each entry gathers all rows of one CDR3 protein and keeps the most common genes and DNA. The V and J calls follow TCRdb's processing rather than the paper's. The table for this sample lists more than 20,000 distinct CDR3 sequences; roughly 4.2% of them were counted only once. Roughly 4% of the sample is taken by the ten largest.

Material: whole blood. This chain joins TRBV5-5 to TRBJ2-4; a confident D gene designation cannot be given. This TCR derives from an adult who was a healthcare worker with PCR-confirmed SARS-CoV-2 infection or an uninfected control (not recorded which). The CDR3 sequence is CASSVTLAKNIQYF. The DNA is TGTGCCAGCAGCGTAACCCTAGCCAAAAACATTCAGTACTTC.